The 16 T cell receptor beta chains given below trace back to one sample, sequenced in a study of T-cell reconstitution after alpha-beta-depleted transplantation in children. Unique molecular identifiers were built into the TCRbeta library. TCRdb itself ran the PCR reads through MiXCR, one entry per CDR3 protein. Of under 750,000 distinct CDR3 sequences listed, approximately 22% were seen once; the top ten hold about 14%. Sequencing used PBMCs, mostly from graft donor cells, obtained 360 days after TCRalphabeta/CD19-depleted stem cell transplant. These receptors all stem from a boy under two years old who had a stem cell transplant for acute myeloid leukemia, so the T cells may come from the graft donor.

The chain joins TRBV20-1 to TRBJ1-2; 8 bases are shared with TRBD1. In germline, CDR1 is DFQATT, CDR2 SNEGSKA (reference sequence). Germline trimming cut 6 bases from V and 7 bases from J; bases unmatched to any gene: 13. This CDR3 contains 14 residues. The DNA of the CDR3 is TGCAGTGCCATCTATCCAGGGGGCGTACGTGGCTACACCTTC. Its translation is CSAIYPGGVRGYTF.

This chain joins TRBV11-2 and TRBJ2-2, with 7 bases identical to TRBD1. V lost 4 bases to trimming and J lost 2 bases; unmatched junction nucleotides: 4. The germline V gene has CDR1 SGHAT and CDR2 FQNNGV. The CDR3 has 15 amino acids. This chain's CDR3 is CASSSRQGNTGELFF. The CDR3 nucleotides are TGTGCCAGCAGCTCCCGACAGGGAAACACCGGGGAGCTGTTTTTT. The variable domain in full, completed from reference TRBV11-2 and TRBJ2-2, reads EAGVAQSPRYKIIEKRQSVAFWCNPISGHATLYWYQQILGQGPKLLIQFQNNGVVDDSQLPKDRFSAERLKGVDSTLKIQPAKLEDSAVYLCASSSRQGNTGELFFGEGSRLTVL.

This clonotype was recorded a few times. V usage is TRBV6-6 and J usage is TRBJ2-6; D remains ambiguous. Trimming shortened V by 9 bases and J by 4 bases, and 10 bases separated the two germline ends. CDR1 MNHNY and CDR2 SVGAGI come from the germline V gene (reference sequence). This CDR3 region has 13 residues. DNA of the CDR3: TGTGCCAGTGGAGTGGGGGGGGCCAACGTCCTGACTTTC. Translated, it gives CASGVGGANVLTF.

This clonotype was seen a few times. The chain employs TRBV6-1 and TRBJ1-2, with D tentatively TRBD1 (5 bases). The CDR3 spans 16 residues. V gave up 6 bases and J gave up 6 bases, with 23 bases separating them. CDR1 MNHNS and CDR2 SASEGT come from the germline V gene. Written as DNA, the CDR3 is TGTGCCAGCAGGCCGGGATGGGGGTTGTTGGCTCATGGCTACACCTTC. Residues: CASRPGWGLLAHGYTF.

This clonotype was seen only a few times. The chain recombines TRBV6-5 with TRBJ2-4, with D tentatively TRBD2 (5 bases). Germline CDR1 reads MNHEY; CDR2 reads SVGAGI. CDR3 length: 14 amino acids. V lost 4 bases and J lost 0, with 7 bases in between. CDR3: CASSSGGAKNIQYF. CDR3 nucleotides: TGTGCCAGCAGTTCAGGAGGAGCCAAAAACATTCAGTACTTC.

The chain has TRBV7-2 and TRBJ2-1, with 9 bases lining up with TRBD2. Germline CDR1 reads SGHTA; CDR2 reads FQGNSA. The V gene end was trimmed by 7 bases and the J gene end by 10 bases; junction bases not matched to a gene: 11. The CDR3 has 14 residues. CDR3 bases: TGTGCCAGCACCCCAGAGCGGGGGGCCCGGGAGCAGTTCTTC. Its translation is CASTPERGAREQFF.

This clonotype has just a few counts. The chain joins TRBV7-7 to TRBJ2-7; TRBD1 agrees at 12 bases. The junction had 6 bases not matched to a gene; V was cut back by 5 bases and J by 4 bases. The germline V gene encodes CDR1 SSHAT and CDR2 FNYEAQ (reference sequence). The CDR3 length is 15 residues. The DNA for the CDR3 is TGTGCCAGCAGCCAGGGACAGGGGGCAGGATACGAGCAGTACTTC. Amino acids: CASSQGQGAGYEQYF.

This clonotype was counted ten times or more. The chain combines TRBV5-5 with TRBJ2-2; 7 bases match TRBD1. The CDR3 is 17 amino acids. The germline CDR1 and CDR2 sequences are SGHKS and YYEKEE (reference sequence). V shed 4 bases, J shed 1 base, and the junction held 10 bases outside the gene matches. The CDR3 protein is CASSAYGAGGNTGELFF. The CDR3 DNA follows: TGTGCCAGCAGCGCCTATGGGGCAGGGGGGAACACCGGGGAGCTGTTTTTT.

There are a few counts of this clonotype. J is TRBJ2-1 and V is TRBV12-3 or TRBV12-4; 10 bases line up with TRBD1. Trimming took 4 bases from V and 8 from J; bases not matched to a gene: 8. The CDR3 spans 15 residues. The CDR3 sequence is CASSSGTGVSDEQFF. CDR3 nucleotides: TGTGCCAGCAGTTCCGGGACAGGGGTGAGCGATGAGCAGTTCTTC.

This clonotype occurred many times. J is TRBJ1-5 and V is TRBV12-3 or TRBV12-4, with a weak D call TRBD1 (5 bases). V was shortened by 4 bases and J by 3 bases, with 13 bases between the two germline ends. This CDR3 has 15 amino acids. The CDR3 protein is CASSSQGRPNQPQHF. In DNA form, the CDR3 reads TGTGCCAGCAGTTCTCAGGGCAGACCCAATCAGCCCCAGCATTTT.

This clonotype was seen at least ten times. This chain uses TRBV24-1 with TRBJ2-2; no definite D call. CDR1 is KGHDR and CDR2 is SFDVKD in the germline V gene. Trimming took off 5 bases at V and 2 bases at J, with 8 bases between the two ends. The CDR3 consists of 14 residues. For the CDR3, the DNA is TGTGCCACCAGTGCTGAGACAAACACCGGGGAGCTGTTTTTT. It codes for CATSAETNTGELFF.

The rearrangement links TRBV20-1 to TRBJ2-7; 7 bases map to TRBD1. The trim removed 2 bases at V and 3 bases at J, leaving 4 bases unmatched. The CDR3 is made up of 13 amino acids. Germline assignment: CDR1 DFQATT and CDR2 SNEGSKA (reference sequence). CDR3 protein: CSARYRTGYEQYV. DNA for the CDR3: TGCAGTGCTAGATATCGGACAGGCTACGAGCAGTACGTC.

The chain uses TRBV12-3 or TRBV12-4 and TRBJ1-1; D remains ambiguous. V lost 1 base and J lost 3, with 9 bases in between. The CDR3 is made up of 14 amino acids. Here the CDR3 reads CASSLGQVHTEAFF. CDR3 coding DNA: TGTGCCAGCAGTTTAGGGCAGGTTCACACTGAAGCTTTCTTT.

This clonotype was detected only a few times. This sequence joins TRBV5-1 and TRBJ1-6, with 10 bases that match TRBD1. The V gene's germline CDR1 is SGHRS and CDR2 YFSETQ. The CDR3 has 14 residues. V shed 4 bases, J shed 9 bases, and the junction held 4 bases outside the gene matches. CDR3 region: CASSPGQGPSPLHF. DNA of the CDR3: TGCGCCAGCAGCCCGGGACAGGGGCCTTCACCCCTCCACTTT. The full variable domain, with the rest looked up from reference TRBV5-1 and TRBJ1-6, is KAGVTQTPRYLIKTRGQQVTLSCSPISGHRSVSWYQQTPGQGLQFLFEYFSETQRNKGNFPGRFSGRQFSNSRSEMNVSTLELGDSALYLCASSPGQGPSPLHFGNGTRLTVT.

This clonotype showed up just a few times. This chain connects TRBV21-1 to TRBJ2-1. TRBV21-1 is annotated as a pseudogene. The length of the CDR3 is 16 residues. As DNA, the CDR3 is TGTGCCAGCAGCAAAGTGGACCTGAGCTCCTACAATGAGCAGTTCTTC. Translating gives CASSKVDLSSYNEQFF.

There are many counts of this clonotype. The chain links TRBV29-1 to TRBJ2-7, with D possibly matching TRBD2 (5 bases). There are 12 residues in the CDR3. V lost 0 bases, J lost 5 bases, and 8 bases lay in between. CDR1 is SQVTM, CDR2 ANQGSEA, per germline. In nucleotides, the CDR3 is TGCAGCGTTGAAGATCCCGGGGACGAGCAGTACTTC. Protein sequence: CSVEDPGDEQYF.